The 21 T cell receptor beta chains reported below all come from one sample, sequenced in a study of shared clonotypes between healthy human individuals. Sequencing was performed with immunoSEQ multiplex PCR; in TCRdb, only in-frame clones are kept and a portion is missing. This table has around 340,000 clones, over 70% appearing once. Input material: memory CD4+ T cells sorted from blood. The sample's subset: CD45RA-negative fraction. The receptors here all came from a man younger than 40 in good health.

V is TRBV5-4 and J is TRBJ1-2; D perhaps matches TRBD1 (5 bases). CDR1 SGHNT and CDR2 YYREEE come from the germline V gene (reference sequence). The CDR3 length is 13 residues. V lost 3 bases to trimming and J lost 5 bases, with 11 bases between them. The CDR3 DNA follows: TGTGCCAGCAGCTCACAGGATTCTTATGGCTACACCTTC. Translating it yields CASSSQDSYGYTF.

Points on this clone: This likely reflects a read error, since a far larger clone is one base away. This sample includes further DNA sequences coding for the same CDR3. V is TRBV11-2 and J is TRBJ2-1, with D perhaps TRBD1 (5 bases). CDR3 length equals 15 residues. Looked up from germline, CDR1 is SGHAT and CDR2 is FQNNGV. The CDR3 protein is CASSLDAQDYNEQFF. The CDR3 bases are TGCGCCAGCAGCTTAGATGCACAGGATTACAATGAGCAGTTCTTC.

This chain links TRBV2 with TRBJ2-7, with 7 bases aligning to TRBD1. This CDR3 contains 13 residues. Looked up from germline, CDR1 is SNHLY and CDR2 is FYNNEI. After removal of 6 bases from V and 3 bases from J, the junction contained 5 bases not matched to a gene. The CDR3 reads CASRLGTDYEQYF. In DNA form, the CDR3 reads TGTGCCAGCAGACTGGGGACAGACTACGAGCAGTACTTC.

The gene calls are TRBV30 and TRBJ1-1; TRBD1 aligns across 8 bases. V dropped 4 bases and J dropped 1; count of bases not matched to a gene: 2. The CDR3 runs 13 residues. Germline V gene data show CDR1 as GTSNPN and CDR2 as SVGIG (reference sequence). CDR3 sequence: CAWTDRANTEAFF. CDR3 bases: TGTGCCTGGACGGACAGGGCGAACACTGAAGCTTTCTTT.

This sequence joins TRBV7-8 and TRBJ2-2, with D perhaps matching TRBD1 or TRBD2 (6 bases each). Germline V lookup: CDR1 SGHVS, CDR2 FQNEAQ. V shed 0 bases and J shed 7 bases, with 15 bases lying between them. CDR3 size: 16 residues. The chain's CDR3 is CASSLAPGAQIGELFF. The CDR3 DNA reads TGTGCCAGCAGCTTAGCCCCGGGGGCGCAAATCGGGGAGCTGTTTTTT.

The table lists this clone with a few counts. The V and J genes are TRBV28 and TRBJ1-3; tentatively, D is TRBD1 (6 bases). Deletions cut 3 bases from V and 4 bases from J, with 7 bases between. The CDR3 is 13 amino acids. Looked up from germline, CDR1 is MDHEN and CDR2 is SYDVKM. CDR3 bases: TGTGCCAGCAGTTTCCAGGGGGGAAACACCATATATTTT. Residues: CASSFQGGNTIYF.

The chain employs TRBV29-1 and TRBJ2-7; 7 nucleotides agree with TRBD2. Trimming cost V 2 bases and J 3 bases; bases outside gene matches: 1. The length of the CDR3 is 12 residues. Per the germline V gene, CDR1 is SQVTM and CDR2 is ANQGSEA. The DNA of the CDR3 is TGCAGCGTTGAATCGGGGGGCTACGAGCAGTACTTC. It yields the protein CSVESGGYEQYF.

There are a few counts of this clone. V gene TRBV27 combines with J gene TRBJ1-1; D is ambiguous. CDR3 size: 13 residues. Looked up from germline, CDR1 is MNHEY and CDR2 is SMNVEV (reference sequence). The ends were cut back, 4 bases at V and 10 bases at J, with 16 bases in the middle. The CDR3 nucleotides read TGTGCCAGCAGTTCCCGGGCCCTAGTAAGAGCTTTCTTT. It is translated as CASSSRALVRAFF.

With regard to this clone: One end of the junction does not line up with germline, which may come from a read error. This chain links TRBV6-6 with TRBJ1-1; D is possibly TRBD1 (5 bases). The germline gives CDR1 MNHNY, CDR2 SVGAGI (reference sequence). The CDR3 totals 14 residues. The CDR3 bases are TGTGCCAGCAGCCCGATACAGGCGAACGCTGAAGCTTTCTTT. This translates into CASSPIQANAEAFF.

V gene TRBV5-1 combines with J gene TRBJ2-7; 10 nucleotides align to TRBD2. The CDR3 loop spans 14 amino acids. Trimming at V came to 0 bases and at J to 3 bases, leaving 0 bases not matched to a gene. From germline, CDR1 is SGHRS and CDR2 YFSETQ. The DNA for the CDR3 is TGCGCCAGCAGCTTGGCTAGCGGGAGCTACGAGCAGTACTTC. Translated, it gives CASSLASGSYEQYF.

V gene TRBV7-2 combines with J gene TRBJ2-7; D not certain. Germline CDR1 is SGHTA and CDR2 is FQGNSA. V gave up 3 bases and J gave up 7 bases, with 7 bases separating them. CDR3 length equals 11 residues. CDR3 region: CASSFRREQYF. CDR3 DNA sequence: TGTGCCAGCAGCTTCAGGCGTGAGCAGTACTTC.

This clone was found a few times. The chain uses TRBV30 and TRBJ1-3; 10 nucleotides align to TRBD1. Germline assignment: CDR1 GTSNPN and CDR2 SVGIG (reference sequence). This CDR3 is 15 amino acids long. Trimming cost V 2 bases and J 3 bases; bases outside gene matches: 4. CDR3 coding DNA: TGTGCCTGGAGTTATGGGACAGGGGTTGGAAACACCATATATTTT. It translates to CAWSYGTGVGNTIYF.

The chain is built from TRBV7-9 and TRBJ1-2; D remains unclear. Trimming shortened V by 1 base and J by 9 bases, and 9 bases separated the two germline ends. The CDR3 loop spans 12 amino acids. In germline, CDR1 is SEHNR, CDR2 FQNEAQ (reference sequence). CDR3 sequence reads: CASSLEERSYTF. Written as DNA, the CDR3 is TGTGCCAGCAGCTTAGAGGAAAGGAGCTACACCTTC.

The gene calls are TRBV4-3 and TRBJ2-2, with no clear D. Germline V gene data show CDR1 as LGHNA and CDR2 as YSLEER. V was cut by 0 bases and J by 7 bases, with 12 bases left in between. The CDR3 loop spans 15 amino acids. The chain's CDR3 is CASSQDWEPDGELFF. The CDR3 region has the DNA TGCGCCAGCAGCCAAGATTGGGAACCGGACGGGGAGCTGTTTTTT.

This clone has more than one count but fewer than ten. The gene calls are TRBV2 and TRBJ2-7; 7 nucleotides align to TRBD1. The J segment lost 5 bases and the V segment lost 6 bases, leaving 7 bases of the junction unmatched. The CDR3 extends over 13 amino acids. Germline V gene lookup returns CDR1 SNHLY and CDR2 FYNNEI. CDR3 protein: CASSAGGIHEQYF. The DNA for the CDR3 is TGTGCCAGCAGCGCAGGGGGAATCCACGAGCAGTACTTC.

J is TRBJ2-1 and V is TRBV20-1, with 8 bases identical to TRBD2. The CDR3 runs 11 residues. Germline V CDR1 and CDR2: DFQATT, SNEGSKA (reference sequence). J lost 12 bases, V lost 6 bases, and 7 bases had no gene match. Here the CDR3 DNA reads TGCAGTGCCTATAGCGGGATAGGGCAGTTCTTC. Its translation: CSAYSGIGQFF.

Of note for this clone: The sample holds other DNA sequences that translate to the same CDR3. The chain combines TRBV29-1 with TRBJ1-1; a possible D gene is TRBD1 (5 bases). This CDR3 region has 15 residues. The germline V gene encodes CDR1 SQVTM and CDR2 ANQGSEA. V was clipped by 6 bases and J by 0 bases, with 17 bases between them. CDR3 sequence: CSVAPGWGMNTEAFF. The DNA for the CDR3 is TGCAGCGTCGCACCAGGGTGGGGAATGAACACTGAAGCTTTCTTT.

V usage is TRBV5-1 and J usage is TRBJ2-5; 8 nucleotides match TRBD2. CDR3 length equals 15 residues. Germline values: CDR1 SGHRS, CDR2 YFSETQ. V was pared by 4 bases and J by 5 bases, with 10 bases of the junction left unmatched. CDR3 in amino acids: CASSVQTSARETQYF. In nucleotides, the CDR3 is TGCGCCAGCAGCGTCCAGACTAGCGCGAGGGAGACCCAGTACTTC.

In nucleotides, the CDR3 is TGTGCCATTAAAACTAGCGGACGAAACGATGTGGGTGCATACAATGAGCAGTTCTTC. This encodes CAIKTSGRNDVGAYNEQFF. The rearrangement links TRBV10-3 to TRBJ2-1, with 8 bases identical to TRBD2. Trimming took 9 bases from V and 4 from J; bases not matched to a gene: 23. This CDR3 spans 19 amino acids. Germline V gene sequence: CDR1 ENHRY, CDR2 SYGVKD.

The rearrangement uses TRBV19 and TRBJ1-5; a possible D gene is TRBD1 (5 bases). The germline gives CDR1 LNHDA, CDR2 SQIVND (reference sequence). Between the trimmed V and J ends, which lost 5 bases and 5 bases, there was a span of 13 bases. The CDR3 sequence is 14 residues long. The CDR3 region has the DNA TGTGCCAGTAGTCTCCCCTTCAGGGATCAGCCCCAGCATTTT. It codes for CASSLPFRDQPQHF.

The rearrangement joins TRBV19 to TRBJ2-5; 8 bases are a match to TRBD1. The CDR3 length is 15 residues. Unmatched junction bases numbered 10, after V lost 5 bases and J lost 5 bases. Per germline, CDR1 LNHDA and CDR2 SQIVND (reference sequence). The CDR3 is CASSPYQGAMETQYF. For the CDR3, the DNA is TGTGCCAGTAGTCCCTACCAGGGGGCTATGGAGACCCAGTACTTC.